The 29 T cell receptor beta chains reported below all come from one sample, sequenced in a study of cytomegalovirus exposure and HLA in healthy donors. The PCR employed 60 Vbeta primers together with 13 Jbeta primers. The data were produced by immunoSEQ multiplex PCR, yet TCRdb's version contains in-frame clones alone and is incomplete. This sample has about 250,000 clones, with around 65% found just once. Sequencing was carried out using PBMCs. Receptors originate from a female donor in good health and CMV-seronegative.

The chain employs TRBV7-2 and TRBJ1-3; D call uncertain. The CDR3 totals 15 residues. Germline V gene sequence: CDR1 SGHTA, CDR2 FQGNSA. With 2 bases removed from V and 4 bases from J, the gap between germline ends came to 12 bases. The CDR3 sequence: CASSLNQVSGNTIYF. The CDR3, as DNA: TGTGCCAGCAGCTTAAATCAGGTCTCAGGAAACACCATATATTTT.

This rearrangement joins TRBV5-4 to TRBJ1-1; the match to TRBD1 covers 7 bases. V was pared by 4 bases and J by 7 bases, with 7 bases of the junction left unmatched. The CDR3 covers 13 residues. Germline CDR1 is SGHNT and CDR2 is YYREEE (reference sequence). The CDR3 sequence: CASSPQGSFEAFF. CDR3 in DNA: TGTGCCAGCAGCCCACAGGGGTCTTTTGAAGCTTTCTTT.

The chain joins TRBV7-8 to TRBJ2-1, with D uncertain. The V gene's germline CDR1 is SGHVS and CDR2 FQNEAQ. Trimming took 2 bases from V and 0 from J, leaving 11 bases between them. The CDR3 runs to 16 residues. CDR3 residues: CASSLPPWSSYNEQFF. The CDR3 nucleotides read TGTGCCAGCAGCTTACCTCCCTGGAGCTCCTACAATGAGCAGTTCTTC.

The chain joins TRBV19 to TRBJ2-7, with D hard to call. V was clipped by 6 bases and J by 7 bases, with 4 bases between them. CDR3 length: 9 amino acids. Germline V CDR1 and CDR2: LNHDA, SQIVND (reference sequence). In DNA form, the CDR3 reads TGTGCCAGTAGGCGAGAGCAGTACTTC. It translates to CASRREQYF.

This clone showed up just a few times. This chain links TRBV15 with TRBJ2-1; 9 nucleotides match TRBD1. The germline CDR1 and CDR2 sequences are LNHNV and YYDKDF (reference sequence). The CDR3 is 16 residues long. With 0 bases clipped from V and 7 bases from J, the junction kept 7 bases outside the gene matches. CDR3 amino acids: CATSRDRDRAINEQFF. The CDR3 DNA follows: TGTGCCACCAGCAGAGATCGGGACAGGGCAATAAATGAGCAGTTCTTC. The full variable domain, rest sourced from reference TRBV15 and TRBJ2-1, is DAMVIQNPRYQVTQFGKPVTLSCSQTLNHNVMYWYQQKSSQAPKLLFHYYDKDFNNEADTPDNFQSRRPNTSFCFLDIRSPGLGDTAMYLCATSRDRDRAINEQFFGPGTRLTVL.

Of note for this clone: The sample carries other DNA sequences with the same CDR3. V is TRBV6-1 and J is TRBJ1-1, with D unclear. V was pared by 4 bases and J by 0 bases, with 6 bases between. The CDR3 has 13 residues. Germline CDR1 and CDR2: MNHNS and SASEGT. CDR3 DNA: TGTGCCAGCAGTGGAGGGATGAACACTGAAGCTTTCTTT. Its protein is CASSGGMNTEAFF.

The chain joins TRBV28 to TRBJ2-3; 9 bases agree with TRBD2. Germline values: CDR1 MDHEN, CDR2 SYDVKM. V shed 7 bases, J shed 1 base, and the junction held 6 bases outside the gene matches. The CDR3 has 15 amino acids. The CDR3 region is CASTQTSGGTDTQYF. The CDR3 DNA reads TGTGCCAGCACCCAGACTAGCGGAGGCACAGATACGCAGTATTTT. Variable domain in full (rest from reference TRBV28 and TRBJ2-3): DVKVTQSSRYLVKRTGEKVFLECVQDMDHENMFWYRQDPGLGLRLIYFSYDVKMKEKGDIPEGYSVSREKKERFSLILESASTNQTSMYLCASTQTSGGTDTQYFGPGTRLTVL.

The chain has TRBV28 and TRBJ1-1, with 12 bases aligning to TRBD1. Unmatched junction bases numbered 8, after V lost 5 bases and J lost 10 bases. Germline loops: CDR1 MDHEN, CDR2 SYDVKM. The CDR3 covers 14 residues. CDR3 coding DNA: TGTGCCAGCAGTCTGGGACAGGGGGCACGAGGAGCTTTCTTT. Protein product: CASSLGQGARGAFF.

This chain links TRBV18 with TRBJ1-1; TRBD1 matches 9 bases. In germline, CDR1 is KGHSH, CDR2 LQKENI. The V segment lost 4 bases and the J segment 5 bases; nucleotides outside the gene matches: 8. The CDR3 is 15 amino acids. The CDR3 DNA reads TGTGCCAGCTCACTGGGGACAGGGTGGGGTACTGAAGCTTTCTTT. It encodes CASSLGTGWGTEAFF.

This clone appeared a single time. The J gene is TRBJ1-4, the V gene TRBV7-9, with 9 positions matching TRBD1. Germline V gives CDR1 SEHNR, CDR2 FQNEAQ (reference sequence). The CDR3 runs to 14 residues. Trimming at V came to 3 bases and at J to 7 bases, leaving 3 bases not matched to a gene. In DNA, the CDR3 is TGTGCCAGCAGCTTGAGACAGGGGGGTGAAAAACTGTTTTTT. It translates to CASSLRQGGEKLFF.

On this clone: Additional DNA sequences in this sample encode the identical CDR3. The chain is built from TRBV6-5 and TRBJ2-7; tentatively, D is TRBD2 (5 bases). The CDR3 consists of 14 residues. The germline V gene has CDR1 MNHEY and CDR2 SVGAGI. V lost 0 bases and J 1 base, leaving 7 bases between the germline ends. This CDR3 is CASSYSRESYEQYF. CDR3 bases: TGTGCCAGCAGTTACTCGAGGGAATCCTACGAGCAGTACTTC.

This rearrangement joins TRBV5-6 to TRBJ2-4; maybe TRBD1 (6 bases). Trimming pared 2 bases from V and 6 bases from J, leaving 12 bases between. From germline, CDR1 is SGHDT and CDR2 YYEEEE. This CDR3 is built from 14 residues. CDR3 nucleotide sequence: TGTGCCAGCAGCTTCCCTTTGGACAGAAACATTCAGTACTTC. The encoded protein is CASSFPLDRNIQYF. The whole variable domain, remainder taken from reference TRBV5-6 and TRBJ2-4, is DAGVTQSPTHLIKTRGQQVTLRCSPKSGHDTVSWYQQALGQGPQFIFQYYEEEERQRGNFPDRFSGHQFPNYSSELNVNALLLGDSALYLCASSFPLDRNIQYFGAGTRLSVL.

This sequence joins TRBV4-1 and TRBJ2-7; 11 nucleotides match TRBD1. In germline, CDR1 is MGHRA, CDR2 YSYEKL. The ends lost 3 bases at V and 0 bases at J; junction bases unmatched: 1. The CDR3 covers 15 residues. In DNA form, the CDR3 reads TGCGCCAGCAGCCAGGACAGGGGGCCCTCCTACGAGCAGTACTTC. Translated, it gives CASSQDRGPSYEQYF.

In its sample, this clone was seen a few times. Here the CDR3 reads CASSQGPGLAIHEQYF. DNA for the CDR3: TGCGCCAGCAGCCAAGGGCCGGGACTAGCAATTCACGAGCAGTACTTC. V and J are TRBV4-1 and TRBJ2-7; 9 bases fit TRBD2. The CDR3 length is 16 residues. CDR1 is MGHRA and CDR2 is YSYEKL in the germline V gene. The V gene end was trimmed by 1 base and the J gene end by 5 bases; junction bases not matched to a gene: 9.

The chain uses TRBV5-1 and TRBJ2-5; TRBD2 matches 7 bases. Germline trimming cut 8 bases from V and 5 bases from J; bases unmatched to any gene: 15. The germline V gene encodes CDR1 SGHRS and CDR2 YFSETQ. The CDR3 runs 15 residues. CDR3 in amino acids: CARGRTRCSLETQYF. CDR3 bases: TGCGCCAGGGGTAGGACTAGGTGTAGTCTGGAGACCCAGTACTTC.

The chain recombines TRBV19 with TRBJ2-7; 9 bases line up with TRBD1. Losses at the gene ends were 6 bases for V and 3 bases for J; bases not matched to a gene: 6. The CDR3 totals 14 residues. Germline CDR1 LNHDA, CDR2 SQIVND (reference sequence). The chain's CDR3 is CASSSGGQGYEQYF. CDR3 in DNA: TGTGCCAGTAGCTCCGGGGGACAGGGCTACGAGCAGTACTTC.

CDR3 DNA sequence: TGTGCCAGCAGCTTAAGAGTACAAGAGACCCAGTACTTC. Its translation: CASSLRVQETQYF. The chain employs TRBV5-4 and TRBJ2-5; no reliable D call. Germline V CDR1 and CDR2: SGHNT, YYREEE (reference sequence). The ends were cut back, 2 bases at V and 2 bases at J, with 7 bases in the middle. The CDR3 sequence is 13 residues long.

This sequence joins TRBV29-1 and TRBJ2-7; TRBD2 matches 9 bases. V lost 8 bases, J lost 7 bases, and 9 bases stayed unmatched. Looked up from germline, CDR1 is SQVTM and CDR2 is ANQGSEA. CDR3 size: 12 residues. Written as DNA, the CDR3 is TGCAGCACTTTAGCGGGAGAAGGGGAGCAGTACTTC. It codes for CSTLAGEGEQYF.

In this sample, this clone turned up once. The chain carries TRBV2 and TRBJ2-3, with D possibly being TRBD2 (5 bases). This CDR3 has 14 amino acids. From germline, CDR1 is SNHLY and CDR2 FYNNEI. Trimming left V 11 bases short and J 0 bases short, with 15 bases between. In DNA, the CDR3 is TGTGCCGGAGCTGGGCGGACTAGCACAGATACGCAGTATTTT. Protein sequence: CAGAGRTSTDTQYF.

The CDR3 region has the DNA TGTGCCAGCAGCTCTCACGGGAGGGCTCGGGCCGAGCAGTACTTC. This codes for CASSSHGRARAEQYF. The chain couples TRBV5-4 to TRBJ2-7; the match to TRBD2 covers 8 bases. The CDR3 totals 15 residues. Germline loops: CDR1 SGHNT, CDR2 YYREEE (reference sequence). V was clipped by 3 bases and J by 6 bases; unmatched bases: 11.

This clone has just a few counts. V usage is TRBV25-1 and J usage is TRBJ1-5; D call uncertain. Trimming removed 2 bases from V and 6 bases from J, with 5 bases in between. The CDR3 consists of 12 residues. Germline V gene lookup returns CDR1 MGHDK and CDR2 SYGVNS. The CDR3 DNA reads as TGTGCCAGCAGTGAAGGCCCTCAGCCCCAGCATTTT. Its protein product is CASSEGPQPQHF.

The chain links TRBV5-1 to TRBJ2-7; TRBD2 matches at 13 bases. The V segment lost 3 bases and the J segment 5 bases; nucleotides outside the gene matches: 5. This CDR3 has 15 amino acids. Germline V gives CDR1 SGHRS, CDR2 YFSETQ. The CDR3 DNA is TGCGCCAGCAGCTGGGGGACTAGCGGGATCCACGAGCAGTACTTC. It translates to CASSWGTSGIHEQYF.

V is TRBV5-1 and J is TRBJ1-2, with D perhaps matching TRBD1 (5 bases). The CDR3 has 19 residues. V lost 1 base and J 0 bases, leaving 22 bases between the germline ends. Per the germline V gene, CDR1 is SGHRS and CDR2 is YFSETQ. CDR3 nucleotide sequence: TGCGCCAGCAGCTTGAGGGGAGGAGGACCGACTACATCTAACTATGGCTACACCTTC. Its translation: CASSLRGGGPTTSNYGYTF.

The CDR3 coding sequence is TGTGCCAGCGATGGACTAGCGGGCCATGAGCAGTTCTTC. It translates to CASDGLAGHEQFF. The chain is built from TRBV12-1 and TRBJ2-1; the table calls TRBD2, which could not be checked here. TRBV12-1 is designated a pseudogene. This CDR3 spans 13 amino acids.

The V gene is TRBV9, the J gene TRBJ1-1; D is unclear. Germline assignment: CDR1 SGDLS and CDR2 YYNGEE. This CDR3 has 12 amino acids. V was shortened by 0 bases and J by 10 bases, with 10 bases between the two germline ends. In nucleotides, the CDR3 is TGTGCCAGCAGCGTAGAAACGGGGAGAGCTTTCTTT. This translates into CASSVETGRAFF.

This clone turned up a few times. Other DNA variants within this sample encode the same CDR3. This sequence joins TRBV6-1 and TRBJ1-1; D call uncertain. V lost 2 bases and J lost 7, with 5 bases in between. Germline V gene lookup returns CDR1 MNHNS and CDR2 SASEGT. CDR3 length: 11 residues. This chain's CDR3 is CASSERGEAFF. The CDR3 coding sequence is TGTGCCAGCAGTGAACGCGGTGAAGCTTTCTTT.

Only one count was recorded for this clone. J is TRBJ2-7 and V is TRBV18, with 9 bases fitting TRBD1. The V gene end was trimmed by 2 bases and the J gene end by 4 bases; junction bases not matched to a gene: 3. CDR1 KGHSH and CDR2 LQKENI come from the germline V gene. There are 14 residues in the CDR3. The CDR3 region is CASSPGQGKYEQYF. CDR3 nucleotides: TGTGCCAGCTCACCAGGACAGGGGAAGTACGAGCAGTACTTC. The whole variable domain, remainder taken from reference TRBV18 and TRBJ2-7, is NAGVMQNPRHLVRRRGQEARLRCSPMKGHSHVYWYRQLPEEGLKFMVYLQKENIIDESGMPKERFSAEFPKEGPSILRIQQVVRGDSAAYFCASSPGQGKYEQYFGPGTRLTVT.

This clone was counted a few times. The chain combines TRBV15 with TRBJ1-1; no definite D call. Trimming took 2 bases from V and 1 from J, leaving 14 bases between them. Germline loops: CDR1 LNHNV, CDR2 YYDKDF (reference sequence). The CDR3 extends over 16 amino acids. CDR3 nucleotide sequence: TGTGCCACCAGCAGATTCCCTACTGGGCGGAACACTGAAGCTTTCTTT. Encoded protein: CATSRFPTGRNTEAFF.

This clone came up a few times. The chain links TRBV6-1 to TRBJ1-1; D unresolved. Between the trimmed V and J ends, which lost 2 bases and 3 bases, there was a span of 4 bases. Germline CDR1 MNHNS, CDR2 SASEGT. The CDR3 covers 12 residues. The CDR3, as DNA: TGTGCCAGCAGTGAACGGTACACTGAAGCTTTCTTT. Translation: CASSERYTEAFF.